Each of the 11 T cell receptor beta chains below was sequenced from the same sample in a study of cytomegalovirus exposure and HLA in healthy donors. The PCR was carried out with 60 Vbeta primers and 13 Jbeta primers. Only in-frame clones appear in the TCRdb table, and some are missing; sequencing was by immunoSEQ multiplex PCR. This sample's table reports just over 150,000 clones. Specimen: PBMCs. These receptors all come from a woman aged 60-75 years in good health and CMV-seronegative.

The chain recombines TRBV5-1 with TRBJ2-6, with 9 nucleotides matching TRBD1. Per germline, CDR1 SGHRS and CDR2 YFSETQ. CDR3 length equals 18 residues. V shed 0 bases, J shed 0 bases, and the junction held 4 bases outside the gene matches. The CDR3 protein is CASSLAGQGFSGANVLTF. CDR3 coding DNA: TGCGCCAGCAGCTTGGCGGGACAGGGCTTCTCTGGGGCCAACGTCCTGACTTTC.

The chain couples TRBV5-1 to TRBJ1-1, with no clear D. This CDR3 is 13 amino acids long. Germline V gene lookup returns CDR1 SGHRS and CDR2 YFSETQ. With 4 bases removed from V and 8 bases from J, the gap between germline ends came to 15 bases. CDR3: CASSILGGREAFF. CDR3 DNA: TGCGCCAGCAGCATTTTAGGAGGGAGAGAAGCTTTCTTT.

The chain couples TRBV29-1 to TRBJ1-5, with D hard to call. Germline V CDR1 and CDR2: SQVTM, ANQGSEA. The CDR3 extends over 12 amino acids. Trimming removed 4 bases at V and 3 bases at J, with 7 bases between. The CDR3 sequence is CSVGQANQPQHF. The DNA for the CDR3 is TGCAGCGTTGGGCAGGCCAATCAGCCCCAGCATTTT.

Here the CDR3 reads CASSLARREGGYEQYF. The DNA of the CDR3 is TGTGCCAGCAGCTTAGCGCGGCGGGAGGGCGGTTACGAGCAGTACTTC. The chain employs TRBV7-6 and TRBJ2-7, with 9 bases matching TRBD2. The CDR3 extends over 16 amino acids. Germline V gene sequence: CDR1 SGHVS, CDR2 FNYEAQ. V lost 0 bases and J lost 4; bases outside the gene matches: 7. Together with reference TRBV7-6 and TRBJ2-7, the CDR3 gives the full variable domain: GAGVSQSPRYKVTKRGQDVALRCDPISGHVSLYWYRQALGQGPEFLTYFNYEAQQDKSGLPNDRFSAERPEGSISTLTIQRTEQRDSAMYRCASSLARREGGYEQYFGPGTRLTVT.

The chain has TRBV21-1 and TRBJ1-4; whether TRBD1, the table's D call, matches the DNA was not checked. TRBV21-1 is flagged as a pseudogene. The CDR3 contains 13 residues. The CDR3 loop reads CASRGTGEEKLFF. In DNA form, the CDR3 reads TGTGCCAGCAGAGGGACAGGGGAAGAAAAACTGTTTTTT.

This sequence joins TRBV5-1 and TRBJ2-3; 11 bases match TRBD2. The V and J ends lost 0 bases and 8 bases, in that order; junction bases with no gene match: 5. CDR1 and CDR2 from the germline V gene are SGHRS and YFSETQ. The CDR3 sequence is 15 residues long. CDR3: CASSLGSGRASTQYF. CDR3 coding DNA: TGCGCCAGCAGCTTGGGTAGCGGGAGGGCCAGTACGCAGTATTTT.

This rearrangement joins TRBV25-1 to TRBJ1-1, with 7 bases that match TRBD1. With 0 bases clipped from V and 1 base from J, the junction kept 2 bases outside the gene matches. CDR1 and CDR2 (germline): MGHDK, SYGVNS. The CDR3 is 15 amino acids. The DNA for the CDR3 is TGTGCCAGCAGTGAATACGCAGGGGGGAACACTGAAGCTTTCTTT. Translation: CASSEYAGGNTEAFF.

The J gene is TRBJ2-1, the V gene TRBV18, with 10 positions matching TRBD2. Germline loops: CDR1 KGHSH, CDR2 LQKENI. This CDR3 contains 17 residues. With 5 bases clipped from V and 0 bases from J, the junction kept 7 bases outside the gene matches. The CDR3 DNA is TGTGCCAGCTCAGTCAAGGCTAGCGGGGGCTCCTACAATGAGCAGTTCTTC. Its translation: CASSVKASGGSYNEQFF.

V gene TRBV2 combines with J gene TRBJ2-5; D is undetermined. Germline CDR1 SNHLY, CDR2 FYNNEI. Between the trimmed V and J ends, which lost 8 bases and 0 bases, there was a span of 10 bases. The CDR3 consists of 13 residues. CDR3 DNA sequence: TGTGCCAGCCGGCGGTTTAACCAAGAGACCCAGTACTTC. Protein product: CASRRFNQETQYF. Full variable domain (rest looked up from reference TRBV2 and TRBJ2-5): EPEVTQTPSHQVTQMGQEVILRCVPISNHLYFYWYRQILGQKVEFLVSFYNNEISEKSEIFDDQFSVERPDGSNFTLKIRSTKLEDSAMYFCASRRFNQETQYFGPGTRLLVL.

The chain has TRBV7-3 and TRBJ2-1; 8 bases map to TRBD2. Per the germline V gene, CDR1 is SGHTA and CDR2 is FQGTGA. CDR3 length equals 15 residues. V gave up 3 bases and J gave up 3 bases; unmatched junction bases: 4. CDR3 bases: TGTGCCAGCAGCTTGACGGGGGGGAGCTACAATGAGCAGTTCTTC. Its protein product is CASSLTGGSYNEQFF.

The chain uses TRBV29-1 and TRBJ1-5, with TRBD1 matching over 7 bases. The CDR3 covers 14 residues. Germline loops: CDR1 SQVTM, CDR2 ANQGSEA. V gave up 0 bases and J gave up 2 bases; unmatched junction bases: 1. The CDR3 loop is CSVEETGGNQPQHF. The CDR3 DNA reads TGCAGCGTTGAAGAAACAGGGGGCAATCAGCCCCAGCATTTT.